The 14 T cell receptor beta chains below all came from one sample that was sequenced in a study of blood T cell repertoires in COVID-19 (dated by TCRdb to 2018 to 2021). Library method: the immunoSEQ multiplex PCR assay. Sourced from immuneACCESS, this table was stored by TCRdb with only in-frame sequences that have V and J called. A share of the clones is absent; for the studies checked, an unresolved V gene accounts for under half, and the remainder has no known explanation. The sample table contains some 380,000 clones; only one count was recorded for roughly 87% of them. The ten most abundant clones make up 2% to 2.5% of the sample. Sequencing was done on a sample of PBMCs or T cells enriched from blood (not recorded which). The receptors shown here come from a woman in her 40s with acute COVID-19.

In its sample, this clone was seen once. The chain employs TRBV5-4 and TRBJ2-3; 9 positions match TRBD2. V dropped 4 bases and J dropped 2; count of bases not matched to a gene: 8. Germline assignment: CDR1 SGHNT and CDR2 YYREEE (reference sequence). This CDR3 has 16 residues. The CDR3 sequence is CASSRRAGGLTDTQYF. CDR3 sequence (DNA): TGTGCCAGCAGCCGGCGAGCGGGGGGCCTCACAGATACGCAGTATTTT.

This chain's CDR3 is CASSPGQGAHVFNYGYTF. CDR3 DNA: TGTGCCAGCTCACCCGGACAGGGCGCACACGTTTTTAACTATGGCTACACCTTC. This chain connects TRBV18 to TRBJ1-2; 8 positions agree with TRBD1. Germline V gene sequence: CDR1 KGHSH, CDR2 LQKENI. The CDR3 loop spans 18 amino acids. The junction had 13 bases not matched to a gene; V was cut back by 3 bases and J by 1 base. The variable domain in full, with the rest retrieved from reference TRBV18 and TRBJ1-2, is NAGVMQNPRHLVRRRGQEARLRCSPMKGHSHVYWYRQLPEEGLKFMVYLQKENIIDESGMPKERFSAEFPKEGPSILRIQQVVRGDSAAYFCASSPGQGAHVFNYGYTFGSGTRLTVV.

The chain employs TRBV5-1 and TRBJ2-3; 11 positions agree with TRBD2. CDR1 and CDR2 from the germline V gene are SGHRS and YFSETQ. This CDR3 contains 16 residues. The J segment lost 0 bases and the V segment lost 4 bases, leaving 4 bases of the junction unmatched. CDR3 coding DNA: TGCGCCAGCAGCGGGGGACTAGCGGTTAGCACAGATACGCAGTATTTT. It encodes CASSGGLAVSTDTQYF.

The chain combines TRBV15 with TRBJ2-3; TRBD1 matches 11 bases. The CDR3 spans 16 residues. J was trimmed by 4 bases and V by 1 base; bases with no gene match: 4. In germline, CDR1 is LNHNV, CDR2 YYDKDF (reference sequence). The CDR3 DNA follows: TGTGCCACCAGCAGAGCCGCGGGACAGGGGGCAGATACGCAGTATTTT. It codes for CATSRAAGQGADTQYF.

This clone has only one observation. This sequence joins TRBV15 and TRBJ2-7; 14 bases are a match to TRBD2. The CDR3 spans 18 residues. V lost 0 bases to trimming and J lost 6 bases; unmatched junction nucleotides: 10. Germline CDR1 reads LNHNV; CDR2 reads YYDKDF (reference sequence). Here the CDR3 reads CATSRDPGTSGGKGEQYF. In nucleotides, the CDR3 is TGTGCCACCAGCAGAGATCCCGGGACTAGCGGGGGCAAAGGCGAGCAGTACTTC.

This sequence joins TRBV11-2 and TRBJ2-2; D is uncertain. CDR3 size: 13 residues. Germline lookup yields CDR1 SGHAT and CDR2 FQNNGV. Trimming removed 4 bases from V and 7 bases from J, with 10 bases in between. The DNA for the CDR3 is TGTGCCAGCAGCTGGTCGGGTGGCGGGGAGCTGTTTTTT. Translation gives CASSWSGGGELFF.

This rearrangement joins TRBV18 to TRBJ1-2; D remains ambiguous. Trimming shortened V by 5 bases and J by 0 bases, and 10 bases separated the two germline ends. From germline, CDR1 is KGHSH and CDR2 LQKENI. This CDR3 spans 14 amino acids. CDR3 in DNA: TGTGCCAGCTCAAATACCGGGACTAACTATGGCTACACCTTC. Translating it yields CASSNTGTNYGYTF.

The chain couples TRBV30 to TRBJ1-3; 7 bases fit TRBD1. Per germline, CDR1 GTSNPN and CDR2 SVGIG (reference sequence). The CDR3 spans 14 residues. J lost 5 bases, V lost 0 bases, and 4 bases had no gene match. In nucleotides, the CDR3 is TGTGCCTGGAGTGTTACAGGGGCAAGAAACACCATATATTTT. Translation: CAWSVTGARNTIYF.

V gene TRBV18 combines with J gene TRBJ1-3, with D unclear. The V end was cut by 4 bases, the J end by 0 bases, with 10 bases between. The length of the CDR3 is 15 residues. Germline CDR1 and CDR2: KGHSH and LQKENI. The CDR3, as DNA: TGTGCCAGCTCACTGTCGCAGGCCTCTGGAAACACCATATATTTT. Its protein is CASSLSQASGNTIYF.

V gene TRBV20-1 combines with J gene TRBJ1-2, with TRBD1 identical over 10 bases. CDR3 length: 13 residues. V was pared by 3 bases and J by 7 bases, with 5 bases of the junction left unmatched. In germline, CDR1 is DFQATT, CDR2 SNEGSKA (reference sequence). CDR3 bases: TGCAGTGCTAGTGACAGGGGGCTTCTTGGCTACACCTTC. It encodes CSASDRGLLGYTF.

The chain employs TRBV5-4 and TRBJ1-1; 10 nucleotides match TRBD1. The CDR3 loop spans 15 amino acids. Germline CDR1 is SGHNT and CDR2 is YYREEE (reference sequence). V gave up 4 bases and J gave up 5 bases; unmatched junction bases: 8. The CDR3 is CASSRGQGEGTEAFF. DNA of the CDR3: TGTGCCAGCAGCCGCGGACAGGGGGAGGGAACTGAAGCTTTCTTT.

This sequence joins TRBV20-1 and TRBJ1-5; 8 bases map to TRBD1. The V gene end was trimmed by 3 bases and the J gene end by 0 bases; junction bases not matched to a gene: 13. CDR3 length equals 18 residues. The V gene's germline CDR1 is DFQATT and CDR2 SNEGSKA (reference sequence). Here the CDR3 reads CSASVLGQGKYSNQPQHF. DNA of the CDR3: TGCAGTGCTAGTGTTTTAGGACAGGGAAAGTATAGCAATCAGCCCCAGCATTTT.

Written as DNA, the CDR3 is TGCGCCAGCAGCTCCGGGACAGGGGCTAACTATGGCTACACCTTC. Amino acids: CASSSGTGANYGYTF. The rearrangement joins TRBV5-1 to TRBJ1-2; 10 nucleotides align to TRBD1. J was trimmed by 0 bases and V by 3 bases; bases with no gene match: 2. The CDR3 loop spans 15 amino acids. Germline lookup yields CDR1 SGHRS and CDR2 YFSETQ.

CDR3 sequence: CASSQGSSGNTIYF. For the CDR3, the DNA is TGTGCCAGCTCACAAGGGAGCTCTGGAAACACCATATATTTT. This chain joins TRBV18 and TRBJ1-3, with D hard to call. The CDR3 has 14 amino acids. The V end was cut by 4 bases, the J end by 0 bases, with 7 bases between. The V gene's germline CDR1 is KGHSH and CDR2 LQKENI.